This is a list of T cell receptor beta chains from one sample in a study of CD8+CD57+ T cells in acquired aplastic anemia. TCRdb re-called the reads with MiXCR, one entry per CDR3 protein. The sample yields under 200,000 distinct CDR3 sequences, 40% to 60% seen once. The sample consisted of sorted CD4+, CD8+, or CD8+CD57+ T cells (not recorded which) from PBMCs. All receptors derive from a human donor with aplastic anemia. Both conserved end residues are part of each CDR3. The D gene is left open where the match is weak. Clone size is not always given. Where it is, it says once, few, many or a class for expanded clones.

D gene: TRBD2; V gene: TRBV19; J gene: TRBJ2-3; clone size: -; CDR3 protein: CASSTKRGRIDTQYF; CDR3 DNA: TGTGCCAGTAGTACCAAGCGGGGGAGGATAGATACGCAGTATTTT
D gene: TRBD2; V gene: TRBV6-1; J gene: TRBJ2-7; clone size: many; CDR3 protein: CASSENSGSQNEQYF; CDR3 DNA: TGTGCCAGCAGTGAAAACAGCGGGAGTCAAAACGAGCAGTACTTC
D gene: -; V gene: TRBV5-1; J gene: TRBJ2-7; clone size: once; CDR3 protein: CASKEGAGGEQYF; CDR3 DNA: TGCGCCAGCAAGGAGGGGGCGGGAGGCGAGCAGTACTTC
D gene: TRBD1; V gene: TRBV2; J gene: TRBJ1-2; clone size: once; CDR3 protein: CASRYPDRGLVDGYTF; CDR3 DNA: TGTGCCAGCAGGTATCCGGACAGGGGGTTAGTGGATGGCTACACCTTC
D gene: TRBD1; V gene: TRBV19; J gene: TRBJ1-5; clone size: -; CDR3 protein: CASSKRTGINQPQHF; CDR3 DNA: TGTGCCAGTAGTAAACGGACAGGGATTAATCAGCCCCAGCATTTT
D gene: TRBD2; V gene: TRBV11-2; J gene: TRBJ2-7; clone size: many; CDR3 protein: CASSLDGGRSVYF; CDR3 DNA: TGTGCCAGCAGCTTAGATGGCGGGAGATCGGTGTACTTC
D gene: -; V gene: TRBV10-3; J gene: TRBJ2-1; clone size: -; CDR3 protein: CAISSEQQGSEQFF; CDR3 DNA: TGTGCCATCAGTTCTGAACAACAGGGATCAGAGCAGTTCTTC
D gene: -; V gene: TRBV20-1; J gene: TRBJ2-5; clone size: few; CDR3 protein: CSAREALEVTETQYF; CDR3 DNA: TGCAGTGCTAGAGAGGCCCTAGAGGTCACAGAGACCCAGTACTTC
D gene: -; V gene: TRBV19; J gene: TRBJ2-1; clone size: many; CDR3 protein: CASCPSGGVCTEQFF; CDR3 DNA: TGTGCCAGTTGTCCTAGTGGTGGGGTATGCACCGAGCAGTTCTTC
D gene: -; V gene: TRBV2; J gene: TRBJ2-7; clone size: -; CDR3 protein: CASSLQGTDEQYF; CDR3 DNA: TGTGCCAGCAGTCTACAGGGAACGGACGAGCAGTACTTC
D gene: -; V gene: TRBV10-2; J gene: TRBJ2-7; clone size: many; CDR3 protein: CASNLSGAEEQYF; CDR3 DNA: TGCGCCAGCAACCTTAGCGGAGCGGAGGAGCAGTACTTC
D gene: TRBD1; V gene: TRBV2; J gene: TRBJ2-3; clone size: -; CDR3 protein: CVSSEPETGEADTQYF; CDR3 DNA: TGTGTCAGCAGTGAACCTGAGACAGGGGAAGCGGATACGCAGTATTTC
D gene: TRBD1; V gene: TRBV5-8; J gene: TRBJ2-7; clone size: -; CDR3 protein: CASSKGQEPPYELYF; CDR3 DNA: TGTGCCAGCAGCAAGGGACAGGAACCCCCCTACGAGCTGTACTTC
D gene: -; V gene: TRBV9; J gene: TRBJ2-5; clone size: many; CDR3 protein: CASSVAWGETQYF; CDR3 DNA: TGTGCCAGCAGCGTAGCTTGGGGAGAGACCCAGTACTTC
D gene: -; V gene: TRBV29-1; J gene: TRBJ2-7; clone size: -; CDR3 protein: CSVGPGAYEQYF; CDR3 DNA: TGCAGCGTTGGCCCAGGAGCCTACGAGCAGTACTTC
D gene: -; V gene: TRBV20-1; J gene: TRBJ2-3; clone size: -; CDR3 protein: CSAEHRRAADTQYF; CDR3 DNA: TGCAGTGCTGAACACAGGAGGGCAGCCGATACGCAGTATTTT
D gene: -; V gene: TRBV13; J gene: TRBJ1-3; clone size: few; CDR3 protein: CASSFGQLGGYPGNTIYF; CDR3 DNA: TGTGCCAGCAGCTTCGGACAGTTAGGAGGTTACCCTGGAAACACCATATATTTT
D gene: -; V gene: TRBV15; J gene: TRBJ1-5; clone size: many; CDR3 protein: CATSRDLNRDQPQHF; CDR3 DNA: TGTGCCACCAGCAGAGATTTGAACAGGGATCAGCCCCAGCATTTT
D gene: TRBD1; V gene: TRBV5-1; J gene: TRBJ2-5; clone size: -; CDR3 protein: CASSLGGTEETQYF; CDR3 DNA: TGCGCCAGCAGCTTGGGGGGGACAGAAGAGACCCAGTACTTC
D gene: -; V gene: TRBV7-9; J gene: TRBJ2-2; clone size: many; CDR3 protein: CASSLVMGTGELFF; CDR3 DNA: TGTGCCAGCAGCTTAGTGATGGGAACCGGGGAGCTGTTTTTT
D gene: TRBD2; V gene: TRBV29-1; J gene: TRBJ2-1; clone size: -; CDR3 protein: CSVHLAGSYNEQFF; CDR3 DNA: TGCAGCGTTCACTTAGCGGGGTCCTACAATGAGCAGTTCTTC
D gene: -; V gene: TRBV6-1; J gene: TRBJ2-1; clone size: once; CDR3 protein: CASGGLEREQFF; CDR3 DNA: TGTGCCAGCGGGGGACTTGAACGTGAGCAGTTCTTC
D gene: -; V gene: TRBV6-5; J gene: TRBJ2-7; clone size: few; CDR3 protein: CASSSDGAYEQYF; CDR3 DNA: TGTGCCAGCAGTTCGGACGGAGCCTACGAGCAGTACTTC
D gene: TRBD2; V gene: TRBV3-1; J gene: TRBJ2-2; clone size: few; CDR3 protein: CASSPLLAGGGNTGELFF; CDR3 DNA: TGTGCCAGCAGCCCCCTCTTAGCGGGAGGGGGGAACACCGGGGAGCTGTTTTTT
D gene: -; V gene: TRBV28; J gene: TRBJ2-3; clone size: -; CDR3 protein: CASSFMGDTQYF; CDR3 DNA: TGTGCCAGCAGTTTTATGGGAGATACGCAGTATTTT
D gene: TRBD1; V gene: TRBV6-1; J gene: TRBJ2-7; clone size: -; CDR3 protein: CASSDDRGQGRLEQYF; CDR3 DNA: TGTGCCAGCAGTGATGATAGGGGACAGGGTCGCCTGGAGCAGTACTTC
D gene: -; V gene: TRBV25-1; J gene: TRBJ2-7; clone size: -; CDR3 protein: CASSVTSGGSEQYF; CDR3 DNA: TGTGCCAGCAGTGTCACCAGTGGGGGAAGCGAGCAGTACTTC
D gene: -; V gene: TRBV11-2; J gene: TRBJ1-1; clone size: -; CDR3 protein: CASSSRLGSLANTEAFF; CDR3 DNA: TGTGCCAGCAGCTCCCGTTTGGGAAGTCTTGCGAACACTGAAGCTTTCTTT
D gene: TRBD2; V gene: TRBV20-1; J gene: TRBJ2-1; clone size: -; CDR3 protein: CSAILAKHQGEQFF; CDR3 DNA: TGCAGTGCCATACTAGCGAAGCATCAGGGTGAGCAGTTCTTC
D gene: -; V gene: TRBV7-2; J gene: TRBJ1-3; clone size: many; CDR3 protein: CASSGPISGNTIYF; CDR3 DNA: TGTGCCAGCAGCGGACCGATCTCTGGAAACACCATATATTTT
D gene: TRBD2; V gene: TRBV15; J gene: TRBJ2-5; clone size: many; CDR3 protein: CATSKTSGSSETQYF; CDR3 DNA: TGTGCCACCAGCAAGACTAGCGGGAGTTCAGAGACCCAGTACTTC
D gene: TRBD1; V gene: TRBV29-1; J gene: TRBJ2-5; clone size: -; CDR3 protein: CSVAGGIETQYF; CDR3 DNA: TGCAGCGTAGCAGGGGGCATCGAGACCCAGTACTTC
D gene: -; V gene: TRBV10-3; J gene: TRBJ1-1; clone size: once; CDR3 protein: CASPGQVNTEAFF; CDR3 DNA: TGTGCCAGTCCCGGGCAGGTGAACACTGAAGCTTTCTTT
D gene: -; V gene: TRBV12-3/TRBV12-4; J gene: TRBJ2-1; clone size: many; CDR3 protein: CASSQSIIHRGLEQFF; CDR3 DNA: TGTGCCAGCAGCCAATCAATAATACACCGGGGGCTTGAGCAGTTCTTC
D gene: -; V gene: TRBV20-1; J gene: TRBJ1-2; clone size: -; CDR3 protein: CSARQDVQLYGYTF; CDR3 DNA: TGCAGTGCTAGACAGGACGTCCAACTGTATGGCTACACCTTC
D gene: TRBD2; V gene: TRBV10-3; J gene: TRBJ2-7; clone size: -; CDR3 protein: CATAGLTNSYEQYF; CDR3 DNA: TGTGCCACGGCGGGACTAACAAACTCCTACGAGCAGTACTTC
D gene: -; V gene: TRBV2; J gene: TRBJ2-1; clone size: many; CDR3 protein: CASRVGSGLSYNEQFF; CDR3 DNA: TGTGCCAGCAGGGTGGGGAGCGGCCTCTCCTACAATGAGCAGTTCTTC
D gene: -; V gene: TRBV20-1; J gene: TRBJ1-5; clone size: -; CDR3 protein: CSAARGANQPQHF; CDR3 DNA: TGCAGTGCTGCGAGAGGGGCCAATCAGCCCCAGCATTTT